Listed here is a single T cell receptor beta chain. As yet, its antigen is unknown. This sample is drawn from a study of cytomegalovirus exposure and HLA in healthy donors. The study, taken as a whole, reports: Researchers reported that a few CMV-associated chains were confirmed in vitro as CMV antigen-specific. There were some public TCRs occurring in many donors, but most TCR sequences were rare.

The PCR used 60 Vbeta and 13 Jbeta primers. Profiled with immunoSEQ multiplex PCR; TCRdb holds only in-frame clones, not every one. In total, the table holds 50,000 to 60,000 clones. This CDR3 is built from 15 residues. Looked up from germline, CDR1 is SGHRS and CDR2 is YFSETQ. V gene TRBV5-1 combines with J gene TRBJ2-5; 10 positions agree with TRBD2. The J call is doubtful: the DNA matches TRBJ2-7 better. The sample comprised PBMCs. The receptor was derived from a male donor in good health and CMV-seronegative. The CDR3 is CASSPGLADYYEQYF. The CDR3 nucleotides are TGCGCCAGCAGCCCCGGACTAGCGGATTACTACGAGCAGTACTTC.